These 29 T cell receptor beta chains originate from one sample sequenced in a study of shared clonotypes between healthy human individuals. Produced via immunoSEQ multiplex PCR; TCRdb's table is partial and in-frame only. The table has about 2 million clones, 85% to 95% seen once. Sequencing was performed on naive CD4+ T cells sorted from blood. The subset denotes: CD45RA+ positively selected. These receptors all come from a young man in good health.

V is TRBV28 and J is TRBJ1-2, with 9 bases identical to TRBD1. Germline CDR1 reads MDHEN; CDR2 reads SYDVKM. With 6 bases clipped from V and 4 bases from J, the junction kept 9 bases outside the gene matches. The CDR3 has 15 amino acids. The CDR3 DNA sequence: TGTGCCAGCAGACTTAGACAGGGGGGTGTCTATGGCTACACCTTC. This encodes CASRLRQGGVYGYTF.

This sequence joins TRBV19 and TRBJ2-6; D ambiguous. The CDR3 length is 15 residues. Trimming took off 3 bases at V and 2 bases at J, with 8 bases between the two ends. Germline V CDR1 and CDR2: LNHDA, SQIVND (reference sequence). CDR3 sequence (DNA): TGTGCCAGTAGTATGGAAAGTGCTGGGGCCAACGTCCTGACTTTC. This gives the protein CASSMESAGANVLTF.

The chain is built from TRBV30 and TRBJ2-3; 7 nucleotides line up with TRBD2. This CDR3 contains 15 residues. CDR1 and CDR2 (germline): GTSNPN, SVGIG (reference sequence). Trimming took 3 bases from V and 3 from J; bases not matched to a gene: 9. CDR3 amino acids: CAWRAGFGRTDTQYF. In DNA, the CDR3 is TGTGCCTGGAGGGCGGGGTTCGGGAGGACAGATACGCAGTATTTT.

The genes are TRBV7-8 and TRBJ2-7; 12 nucleotides match TRBD2. CDR1 is SGHVS and CDR2 is FQNEAQ in the germline V gene. This CDR3 spans 16 amino acids. Trimming removed 0 bases from V and 5 bases from J; junction bases left unmatched: 5. CDR3 nucleotides: TGTGCCAGCAGCTTAGCGCGACTAGCGGGAGTCCACGAGCAGTACTTC. Translating it yields CASSLARLAGVHEQYF.

V and J are TRBV30 and TRBJ2-3; D gene uncertain. This CDR3 contains 12 residues. V was shortened by 0 bases and J by 7 bases, with 8 bases between the two germline ends. Germline CDR1 GTSNPN, CDR2 SVGIG (reference sequence). For the CDR3, the DNA is TGTGCCTGGAGTGTAGAGGTGAATACGCAGTATTTT. Translated, it gives CAWSVEVNTQYF.

This chain uses TRBV9 with TRBJ2-1; 9 bases are shared with TRBD2. This CDR3 comprises 17 residues. Germline CDR1 reads SGDLS; CDR2 reads YYNGEE. Trimming at V came to 2 bases and at J to 4 bases, leaving 10 bases not matched to a gene. The CDR3 DNA sequence: TGTGCCAGCAGCGTCCAAGGGAGAGCGGGAGGTTACAATGAGCAGTTCTTC. This gives the protein CASSVQGRAGGYNEQFF.

Here the CDR3 DNA reads TGTGCCTGGCTACAGTACGCGAACACCGGGGAGCTGTTTTTT. It specifies CAWLQYANTGELFF. The chain has TRBV30 and TRBJ2-2, with D unclear. CDR1 is GTSNPN and CDR2 is SVGIG in the germline V gene (reference sequence). V was cut by 5 bases and J by 0 bases, with 10 bases left in between. The CDR3 is 14 residues long.

The chain combines TRBV29-1 with TRBJ2-2, with a weak D call TRBD1 (5 bases). The germline V gene has CDR1 SQVTM and CDR2 ANQGSEA. The CDR3 loop spans 14 amino acids. Trimming stripped 8 bases from V and 5 bases from J, with 18 bases between. Written as DNA, the CDR3 is TGCAGCCCCACACGGGCAGGGAAGACCGGGGAGCTGTTTTTT. Translated, it gives CSPTRAGKTGELFF.

This clone was seen only once. The chain has TRBV5-1 and TRBJ1-1; TRBD1 aligns across 7 bases. The CDR3 has 14 residues. Trimming took 2 bases from V and 5 from J; bases not matched to a gene: 6. From germline, CDR1 is SGHRS and CDR2 YFSETQ. Written as DNA, the CDR3 is TGCGCCAGCAGCTTTGACAGGGATCGTACTGAAGCTTTCTTT. Its protein is CASSFDRDRTEAFF.

The chain recombines TRBV7-3 with TRBJ2-3; 14 nucleotides agree with TRBD2. V was clipped by 5 bases and J by 0 bases; unmatched bases: 7. Germline V gene lookup returns CDR1 SGHTA and CDR2 FQGTGA. The CDR3 sequence is 18 residues long. The DNA for the CDR3 is TGTGCCAGCAGCCAAGGACTAGCGGGGGGACCCAGCACAGATACGCAGTATTTT. It yields the protein CASSQGLAGGPSTDTQYF.

The V gene is TRBV2, the J gene TRBJ2-7; 9 bases align to TRBD2. The junction had 7 bases not matched to a gene; V was cut back by 8 bases and J by 2 bases. CDR3 length: 14 amino acids. Germline values: CDR1 SNHLY, CDR2 FYNNEI. The DNA for the CDR3 is TGTGCCAGCCGTCTAGCGGGGCTAACCTACGAGCAGTACTTC. Encoded protein: CASRLAGLTYEQYF.

The CDR3 DNA reads TGTGCCAGCAGCGCCGACAGAGCTAACTATGGCTACACCTTC. Protein sequence: CASSADRANYGYTF. This sequence joins TRBV5-4 and TRBJ1-2; a weak D match, TRBD1 (5 bases). V was trimmed by 4 bases and J by 0 bases, leaving 10 bases between them. The CDR3 has 14 residues. Germline V lookup: CDR1 SGHNT, CDR2 YYREEE (reference sequence).

This clone came up once. The identical CDR3 is also encoded by other nucleotide sequences in the sample. V gene TRBV6-5 combines with J gene TRBJ2-7; 10 positions agree with TRBD1. The CDR3 totals 16 residues. V was pared by 2 bases and J by 0 bases, with 4 bases of the junction left unmatched. Per the germline V gene, CDR1 is MNHEY and CDR2 is SVGAGI. The CDR3 bases are TGTGCCAGCAGTTACCGGGACAGGGGCTCCTCCTACGAGCAGTACTTC. This gives the protein CASSYRDRGSSYEQYF.

Notes on this clone: Other DNA variants within this sample encode the same CDR3. V gene TRBV7-2 combines with J gene TRBJ2-5; D not certain. This CDR3 contains 13 residues. Germline V lookup: CDR1 SGHTA, CDR2 FQGNSA. V was cut by 2 bases and J by 2 bases, with 6 bases left in between. CDR3 sequence reads: CASSLTVQETQYF. The CDR3 nucleotides read TGTGCCAGCAGCTTAACTGTGCAAGAGACCCAGTACTTC.

V gene TRBV9 combines with J gene TRBJ2-7, with 7 nucleotides matching TRBD2. CDR1 and CDR2 (germline): SGDLS, YYNGEE. CDR3 length equals 17 residues. V shed 0 bases, J shed 2 bases, and the junction held 11 bases outside the gene matches. In DNA form, the CDR3 reads TGTGCCAGCAGCGTAGGGCTTCCGGGACTACATACCTACGAGCAGTACTTC. Its protein is CASSVGLPGLHTYEQYF.

This clone was found once. This chain links TRBV10-3 with TRBJ2-7; tentative D call: TRBD2 (5 bases). This CDR3 region has 13 residues. Germline loops: CDR1 ENHRY, CDR2 SYGVKD. The V end lost 6 bases, the J end lost 6 bases, and 15 bases lay between the germline ends. CDR3 nucleotide sequence: TGTGCCATCAGGGACGGAGGAGAGGGCGAGCAGTACTTC. It is translated as CAIRDGGEGEQYF.

The chain has TRBV5-4 and TRBJ2-3, with TRBD1 identical over 7 bases. V gave up 1 base and J gave up 2 bases; unmatched junction bases: 4. The CDR3 has 15 amino acids. The germline V gene has CDR1 SGHNT and CDR2 YYREEE (reference sequence). The CDR3 is CASSLIGGITDTQYF. The CDR3 region has the DNA TGTGCCAGCAGCTTGATAGGGGGCATCACAGATACGCAGTATTTT.

The chain couples TRBV5-6 to TRBJ2-1; TRBD2 matches 15 bases. The germline CDR1 and CDR2 sequences are SGHDT and YYEEEE. This CDR3 is 17 amino acids long. V gave up 0 bases and J gave up 9 bases; unmatched junction bases: 7. CDR3 nucleotides: TGTGCCAGCAGCTTGGCGGGACTAGCGGGAGGAGGGAGTGAGCAGTTCTTC. It yields the protein CASSLAGLAGGGSEQFF.

The chain recombines TRBV7-9 with TRBJ2-7, with 8 nucleotides matching TRBD1. The CDR3 has 13 amino acids. V dropped 5 bases and J dropped 7; count of bases not matched to a gene: 7. The germline gives CDR1 SEHNR, CDR2 FQNEAQ (reference sequence). This CDR3 reads CASSPGQVGEQYF. The CDR3 coding sequence is TGTGCCAGCAGCCCGGGACAGGTGGGAGAGCAGTACTTC. The full variable domain, in which reference TRBV7-9 and TRBJ2-7 provide the parts outside the CDR3, is DTGVSQNPRHKITKRGQNVTFRCDPISEHNRLYWYRQTLGQGPEFLTYFQNEAQLEKSRLLSDRFSAERPKGSFSTLEIQRTEQGDSAMYLCASSPGQVGEQYFGPGTRLTVT.

The J gene is TRBJ1-2, the V gene TRBV6-6; tentatively, D is TRBD1 (5 bases). Germline V lookup: CDR1 MNHNY, CDR2 SVGAGI (reference sequence). V was pared by 0 bases and J by 6 bases, with 14 bases between. This CDR3 is built from 15 residues. The CDR3 bases are TGTGCCAGCAGTTACTCGATGACAGATCTGGATGGCTACACCTTC. Protein product: CASSYSMTDLDGYTF.

The chain couples TRBV11-2 to TRBJ1-1; D not certain. Germline V CDR1 and CDR2: SGHAT, FQNNGV. Between the trimmed V and J ends, which lost 2 bases and 2 bases, there was a span of 9 bases. The CDR3 spans 14 residues. In nucleotides, the CDR3 is TGTGCCAGCAGCTTAACGGCAGGCAACACTGAAGCTTTCTTT. Residues: CASSLTAGNTEAFF.

The V and J genes are TRBV6-1 and TRBJ1-6; tentative D call: TRBD1 (5 bases). V was shortened by 2 bases and J by 13 bases, with 18 bases between the two germline ends. The CDR3 extends over 15 amino acids. Germline CDR1 MNHNS, CDR2 SASEGT. The CDR3 loop reads CASSERGRVESPLHF. The CDR3 coding sequence is TGTGCCAGCAGTGAACGAGGCAGGGTTGAATCGCCCCTCCACTTT.

V gene TRBV7-2 combines with J gene TRBJ2-5, with TRBD1 identical over 8 bases. The CDR3 totals 15 residues. The V gene's germline CDR1 is SGHTA and CDR2 FQGNSA. The junction had 7 bases not matched to a gene; V was cut back by 4 bases and J by 3 bases. CDR3 bases: TGTGCCAGCAGCTCAGGACAGGGACCCGAAGAGACCCAGTACTTC. It is translated as CASSSGQGPEETQYF.

The CDR3 is CASSLAPAKAYEQYF. The CDR3 bases are TGCGCCAGCAGCTTGGCACCCGCAAAAGCCTACGAGCAGTACTTC. This chain uses TRBV5-1 with TRBJ2-7; no firm D call. The V and J ends lost 0 bases and 2 bases respectively, with 12 bases between them. This CDR3 spans 15 amino acids. Germline V gene data show CDR1 as SGHRS and CDR2 as YFSETQ.

J is TRBJ2-5 and V is TRBV19; 8 positions agree with TRBD2. Germline CDR1 reads LNHDA; CDR2 reads SQIVND (reference sequence). Trimming took 3 bases from V and 5 from J; bases not matched to a gene: 2. This CDR3 spans 13 amino acids. The CDR3 DNA sequence: TGTGCCAGTAGTATGCGGGGGGCCGAGACCCAGTACTTC. This sequence encodes CASSMRGAETQYF.

The chain combines TRBV30 with TRBJ2-1; D is perhaps TRBD1 (5 bases). Germline CDR1 reads GTSNPN; CDR2 reads SVGIG (reference sequence). The CDR3 is made up of 14 amino acids. V dropped 1 base and J dropped 4 bases, with 11 bases sitting between them. Written as DNA, the CDR3 is TGTGCCTGGAGTGCGGACAAAGGGTACAATGAGCAGTTCTTC. Translated: CAWSADKGYNEQFF.

The rearrangement joins TRBV18 to TRBJ1-1; no firm D call. Germline assignment: CDR1 KGHSH and CDR2 LQKENI. V gave up 4 bases and J gave up 0 bases, with 3 bases separating them. This CDR3 spans 12 amino acids. This chain's CDR3 is CASSLVNTEAFF. In DNA, the CDR3 is TGTGCCAGCTCACTGGTGAACACTGAAGCTTTCTTT. The whole variable domain, filled in from reference TRBV18 and TRBJ1-1, reads NAGVMQNPRHLVRRRGQEARLRCSPMKGHSHVYWYRQLPEEGLKFMVYLQKENIIDESGMPKERFSAEFPKEGPSILRIQQVVRGDSAAYFCASSLVNTEAFFGQGTRLTVV.

The V call is TRBV11-2, the J call TRBJ2-4; a weak D match, TRBD1 (5 bases). Germline assignment: CDR1 SGHAT and CDR2 FQNNGV. This CDR3 region has 16 residues. V was pared by 5 bases and J by 0 bases, with 14 bases between. The CDR3 sequence is CASSVRTSLAKNIQYF. In DNA form, the CDR3 reads TGTGCCAGCAGCGTCCGGACATCACTAGCCAAAAACATTCAGTACTTC.

The chain has TRBV19 and TRBJ2-7; 7 nucleotides agree with TRBD1. The CDR3 runs 11 residues. J gave up 2 bases and V 10 bases, and 2 bases lay outside the gene matches. Germline V gene sequence: CDR1 LNHDA, CDR2 SQIVND (reference sequence). The CDR3 DNA reads TGTGCCACCGGGACAGCCTACGAGCAGTACTTC. Protein sequence: CATGTAYEQYF.